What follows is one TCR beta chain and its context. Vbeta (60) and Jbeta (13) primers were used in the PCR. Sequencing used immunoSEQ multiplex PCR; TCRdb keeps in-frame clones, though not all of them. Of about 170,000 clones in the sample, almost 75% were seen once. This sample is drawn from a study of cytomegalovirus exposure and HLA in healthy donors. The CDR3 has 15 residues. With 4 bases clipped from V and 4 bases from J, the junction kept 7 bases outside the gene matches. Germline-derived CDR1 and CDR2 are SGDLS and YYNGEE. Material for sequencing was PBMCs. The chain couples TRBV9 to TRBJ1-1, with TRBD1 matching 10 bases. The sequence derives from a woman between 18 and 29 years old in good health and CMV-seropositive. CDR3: CASSSDRGRVTEAFF. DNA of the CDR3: TGTGCCAGCAGCTCAGACAGGGGGCGCGTCACTGAAGCTTTCTTT.